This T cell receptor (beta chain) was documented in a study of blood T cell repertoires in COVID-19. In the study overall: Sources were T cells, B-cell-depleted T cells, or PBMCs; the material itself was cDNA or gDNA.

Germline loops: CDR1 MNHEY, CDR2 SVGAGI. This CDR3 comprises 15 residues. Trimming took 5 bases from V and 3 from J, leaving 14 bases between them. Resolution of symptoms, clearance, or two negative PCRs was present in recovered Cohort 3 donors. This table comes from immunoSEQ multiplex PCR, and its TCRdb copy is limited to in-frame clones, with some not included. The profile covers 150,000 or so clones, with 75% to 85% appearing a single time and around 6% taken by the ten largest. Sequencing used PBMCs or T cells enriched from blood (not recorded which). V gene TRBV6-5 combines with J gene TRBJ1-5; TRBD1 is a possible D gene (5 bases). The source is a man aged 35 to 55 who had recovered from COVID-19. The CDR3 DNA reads TGTGCCAGCAGTCCCCCCGGGGGAAACAATCAGCCCCAGCATTTT. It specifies CASSPPGGNNQPQHF.